This T cell receptor beta chain emerged from a study of OX40 agonist ivuxolimab in advanced cancers. About the research overall: Three patients showed partial responses: one hepatocellular carcinoma and two cutaneous melanoma cases.

As for this clone: The target antigen is unknown.

Study-wide results and caveats: Clonal expansion among partial responders at 0.1-3.0 mg/kg ranked near the lowest. The expanded peripheral T cells' antigen specificity was not determined. Expanded clones were, on average, more numerous in CD8+ T cells than in CD4+.

Germline V gene lookup returns CDR1 SNHLY and CDR2 FYNNEI. V lost 6 bases to trimming and J lost 1 base, with 16 bases between them. The CDR3 extends over 16 amino acids. Some clones are missing from TCRdb's copy, which holds only in-frame ones; the method was immunoSEQ multiplex PCR. Among around 100,000 clones listed, almost 90% were seen once. Specimen: CD4+ or CD8+ T cells sorted from blood, collected in a trial of the OX40 agonist ivuxolimab. This sequence was found in an adult with an advanced solid tumor such as melanoma, head and neck, liver or kidney cancer. The chain has TRBV2 and TRBJ2-1; possibly TRBD1 or TRBD2 for D (6 bases each). In nucleotides, the CDR3 is TGTGCCAGCAGACTTAGGGGGGTGGTATCCTACAATGAGCAGTTCTTC. Amino acid sequence: CASRLRGVVSYNEQFF.